This TCR beta chain comes out of a study of blood T cell repertoires in COVID-19. In the study overall: COVID-19 samples collected from the United States, Italy and Spain covered acute and convalescent phases. From T cells, B-cell-depleted T cells, or PBMCs came the material, which was cDNA or gDNA.

The CDR3 has 16 amino acids. The germline gives CDR1 SGHDN, CDR2 FVKESK. J lost 2 bases, V lost 1 base, and 5 bases had no gene match. This table comes from immunoSEQ multiplex PCR, and its TCRdb copy is limited to in-frame clones, with some not included. Of fewer than 500,000 clones listed, more than 75% are singletons. The participants were between roughly 18 and 100 years old and came from 20 to 30 US areas. Clinical history as reported by participants underpinned cohort assignment. This clonotype originated in a woman younger than 45 with acute COVID-19. The V and J genes are TRBV14 and TRBJ2-3; 8 bases are shared with TRBD1. The sequencing input was PBMCs or T cells enriched from blood (not recorded which). CDR3 loop: CASSQAWDRLTDTQYF. CDR3 in DNA: TGTGCCAGCAGCCAAGCTTGGGACAGGCTCACAGATACGCAGTATTTT.